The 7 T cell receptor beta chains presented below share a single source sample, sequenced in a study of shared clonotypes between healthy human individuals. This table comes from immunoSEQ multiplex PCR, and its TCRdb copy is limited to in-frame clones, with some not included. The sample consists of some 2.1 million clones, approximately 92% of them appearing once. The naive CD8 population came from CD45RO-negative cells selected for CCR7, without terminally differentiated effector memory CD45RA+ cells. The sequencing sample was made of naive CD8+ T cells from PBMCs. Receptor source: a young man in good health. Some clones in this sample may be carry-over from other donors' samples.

CDR3 loop: CASSLAQRGRTDTQYF. The CDR3 region has the DNA TGTGCCAGCAGCTTAGCCCAGCGGGGGCGCACAGATACGCAGTATTTT. The chain carries TRBV13 and TRBJ2-3; 8 nucleotides align to TRBD2. The germline CDR1 and CDR2 sequences are PRHDT and FYEKMQ (reference sequence). V trimming: 1 base; J trimming: 1 base; junction bases outside the gene matches: 4. The CDR3 extends over 16 amino acids.

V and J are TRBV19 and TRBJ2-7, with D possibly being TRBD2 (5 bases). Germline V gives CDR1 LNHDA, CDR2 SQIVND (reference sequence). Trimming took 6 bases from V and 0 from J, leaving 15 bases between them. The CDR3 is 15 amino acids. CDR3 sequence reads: CASRPGLSSSYEQYF. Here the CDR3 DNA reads TGTGCCAGTAGACCCGGACTGTCCTCCTCCTACGAGCAGTACTTC.

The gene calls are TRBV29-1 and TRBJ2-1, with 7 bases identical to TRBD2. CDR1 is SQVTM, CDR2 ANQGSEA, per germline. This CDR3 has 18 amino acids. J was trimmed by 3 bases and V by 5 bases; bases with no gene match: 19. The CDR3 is CSVIWAGSRLALYNEQFF. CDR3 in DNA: TGCAGCGTTATTTGGGCAGGGTCTAGACTAGCCCTCTACAATGAGCAGTTCTTC.

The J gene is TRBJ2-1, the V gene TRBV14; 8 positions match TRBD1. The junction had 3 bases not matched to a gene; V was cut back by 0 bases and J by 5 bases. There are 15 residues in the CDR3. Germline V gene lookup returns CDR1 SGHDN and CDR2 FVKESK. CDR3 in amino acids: CASSQDGTGNNEQFF. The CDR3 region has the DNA TGTGCCAGCAGCCAAGATGGGACAGGTAACAATGAGCAGTTCTTC.

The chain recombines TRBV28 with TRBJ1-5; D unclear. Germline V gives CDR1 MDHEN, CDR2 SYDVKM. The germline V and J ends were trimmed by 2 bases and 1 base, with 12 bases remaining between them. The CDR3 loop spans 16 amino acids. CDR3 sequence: CASSLGGRRSNQPQHF. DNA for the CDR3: TGTGCCAGCAGTTTAGGAGGGAGACGGAGCAATCAGCCCCAGCATTTT.

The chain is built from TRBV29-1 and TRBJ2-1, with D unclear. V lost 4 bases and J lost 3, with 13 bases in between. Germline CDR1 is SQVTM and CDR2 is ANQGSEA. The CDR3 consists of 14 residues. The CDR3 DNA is TGCAGCGTTGGTGGTCTAGTTGGCTACAATGAGCAGTTCTTC. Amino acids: CSVGGLVGYNEQFF.

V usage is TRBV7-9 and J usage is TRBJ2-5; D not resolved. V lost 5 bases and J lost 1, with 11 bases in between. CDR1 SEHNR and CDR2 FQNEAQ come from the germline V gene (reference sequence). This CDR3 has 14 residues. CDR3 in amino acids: CASSALVIQETQYF. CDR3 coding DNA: TGTGCCAGCAGCGCGCTGGTAATCCAAGAGACCCAGTACTTC. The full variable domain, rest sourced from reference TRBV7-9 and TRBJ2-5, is DTGVSQNPRHKITKRGQNVTFRCDPISEHNRLYWYRQTLGQGPEFLTYFQNEAQLEKSRLLSDRFSAERPKGSFSTLEIQRTEQGDSAMYLCASSALVIQETQYFGPGTRLLVL.